This record looks at one T cell receptor (beta chain) sequence and its context. Its specificity is not known. The data were taken from a study of cytomegalovirus exposure and HLA in healthy donors. Study-wide findings and caveats: Excluded were some V segments that proved indistinguishable, including TRBV6-2 and TRBV6-3. When analyzed later, a missense DCLRE1C variant was found to be linked to TCR beta V- and J-gene trimming. Common viral pathogens were later found to be apparently linked to several of the most significant clusters.

All donors participated as healthy donors of bone marrow. V dropped 6 bases and J dropped 2; count of bases not matched to a gene: 3. CDR3 length equals 15 residues. Germline CDR1 MDHEN, CDR2 SYDVKM. Both 60 Vbeta primers and 13 Jbeta primers went into the PCR. TCRdb's table, derived via immunoSEQ multiplex PCR, lists solely in-frame clones and lacks some. The table shows nearly 110,000 clones, with about three quarters occurring only once. The gene calls are TRBV28 and TRBJ1-5; TRBD1 matches at 11 bases. The sequence came from a boy aged 5-17 years in good health and CMV-seronegative. Sequences were obtained from PBMCs. The DNA for the CDR3 is TGTGCCAGCAGGGACAGGGGGCGAGGCAATCAGCCCCAGCATTTT. Translating gives CASRDRGRGNQPQHF.